A selection of T cell receptor beta chains follows, all from one sample in a study of Tregs in tolerant kidney transplant recipients. Measured with immunoSEQ multiplex PCR; TCRdb has only the in-frame clones, and not every one. The table has roughly 66,000 clones, roughly 92% seen once; the top ten hold over 9.5%. The sample here was CD8+ T cells from blood, taken before the transplant. The receptors derive from a human donor who received a combined kidney and bone marrow transplant. CDR3s include the opening cysteine and the closing phenylalanine or tryptophan. The D gene is left open where the match is weak. The size field is filled for only some rows; it gives once, few, many or a size class.

-	TRBV23-1	-	TRBJ1-5	TGCGCCAGCAGTGGACGGGGAAATCAGCCCCAGCATTTT	CASSGRGNQPQHF
TRBD1	TRBV7-8	-	TRBJ2-2	TGTGCCAGCAGCTTAGGTGGGACAGGCACCGGGGAGCTGTTTTTT	CASSLGGTGTGELFF
TRBD2	TRBV11-3	once	TRBJ2-7	TGTGCCAGCAGCTTTAGGACTAGCGTTATCTACGAGCAGTACTTC	CASSFRTSVIYEQYF
-	TRBV7-9	-	TRBJ2-1	TGTGCCAGCAGCTTATCTGGAGGCTCCTACAATGAGCAGTTCTTC	CASSLSGGSYNEQFF
-	TRBV7-9	-	TRBJ1-5	TGTGCCAGCAGCTCCCTCGGGGGGTGGGCCCAGCATTTT	CASSSLGGWAQHF
TRBD1	TRBV2	few	TRBJ1-2	TGTGCCAGCGAGGACAGGGATTTTGGCTACACCTTC	CASEDRDFGYTF
TRBD2	TRBV11-2	-	TRBJ2-7	TGTGCCAGCAGCTCTCCCCTAGCGGGAGCCTACGAGCAGTACTTC	CASSSPLAGAYEQYF
-	TRBV5-6	-	TRBJ1-2	TGTGCCAGCAGCAACAGGGTCGGAGATGGCTACACCTTC	CASSNRVGDGYTF
-	TRBV7-8	-	TRBJ2-3	TGTGCCAGCGGAGCCCGCACAGATACGCAGTATTTT	CASGARTDTQYF
TRBD1	TRBV29-1	-	TRBJ2-2	TGCAGCGTTGAAGATGGCCACCGGGACAGATTCCCCGGGGAGCTGTTTTTT	CSVEDGHRDRFPGELFF
-	TRBV18	-	TRBJ2-3	TGTGCCAGCTCACCAGAGTCCGATACGCAGTATTTT	CASSPESDTQYF
-	TRBV6-1	few	TRBJ1-4	TGTGCCAGCAGTGAATATGCCGGGACACAGAATGAAAAACTGTTTTTT	CASSEYAGTQNEKLFF
-	TRBV28	-	TRBJ1-6	TGTGCCAGCAGTTTATCGGGTGGGAGTTCACCCCTCCACTTT	CASSLSGGSSPLHF
-	TRBV5-1	-	TRBJ2-6	TGCGCCAGCAGCTTGGAAGGTACAGGGACAACCTCTGGGGCCAACGTCCTGACTTTC	CASSLEGTGTTSGANVLTF
-	TRBV5-4	-	TRBJ1-1	TGTGCCAGCAGCGACTATAGGGAGGTCCCTGAAGCTTTCTTT	CASSDYREVPEAFF
-	TRBV4-2	-	TRBJ2-5	TGTGCCAGCAGCCAAGTAATATCGGAGACCCAGTACTTC	CASSQVISETQYF
TRBD1	TRBV5-1	-	TRBJ2-2	TGCGCCAGCACCTTTGAGGGCAGGGGGATCTCCGGGGAGCTGTTTTTT	CASTFEGRGISGELFF
-	TRBV9	-	TRBJ2-1	TGTGCCAGCAGCGGAGGAGATGACAGGACCAATGAGCAGTTCTTC	CASSGGDDRTNEQFF
TRBD1	TRBV13	-	TRBJ2-3	TGTGCCAGCAGCTTAGGACGACAGGGGTGGGGAGATACGCAGTATTTT	CASSLGRQGWGDTQYF
-	TRBV5-1	-	TRBJ1-1	TGCGCCAGCAGCATCCGGGAGAACACTGAAGCTTTCTTT	CASSIRENTEAFF
TRBD2	TRBV9	-	TRBJ2-3	TGTGCCAGCAGCTTGAATCTAGCGGAAACGGCAGATACGCAGTATTTT	CASSLNLAETADTQYF
TRBD1	TRBV7-2	-	TRBJ2-7	TGTGCCAGCAGCCCCTGGGACAGGGGTTCCTACGAGCAGTACTTC	CASSPWDRGSYEQYF
TRBD2	TRBV27	-	TRBJ2-3	TGTGCCAGCAGACTAGCGGGAAGTACAGATACGCAGTATTTT	CASRLAGSTDTQYF
-	TRBV27	-	TRBJ1-1	TGTGCCAGCAGCCCTATCATGAACACTGAAGCTTTCTTT	CASSPIMNTEAFF
-	TRBV4-1	-	TRBJ1-5	TGCGCCAGCAGCCAGGTGGAGTATCAGCCCCAGCATTTT	CASSQVEYQPQHF
TRBD1	TRBV7-3	-	TRBJ1-2	TGTGCCAGCAGCTTTGGAGTAGGGGGCGACGATGGCTACACCTTC	CASSFGVGGDDGYTF
TRBD2	TRBV7-3	-	TRBJ2-5	TGTGCCAGCAGCTTAGGTTTGGCTAGCGGGGCCGAGACCCAGTACTTC	CASSLGLASGAETQYF